The next 8 T cell receptor beta chains were all read from a single sample in a study of T cell responses to AZD1222 COVID-19 vaccine. The protocol was immunoSEQ multiplex PCR, while the TCRdb copy is restricted to in-frame clones and leaves out a portion. This table holds 110,000 or so clones, more than 70% found once. The sequencing here drew on peripheral blood, taken 28 days after the second AZD1222 dose. The receptor set was obtained from an adult who received the AZD1222 COVID-19 vaccine.

The chain links TRBV6-5 to TRBJ1-4; D unclear. Germline loops: CDR1 MNHEY, CDR2 SVGAGI. The CDR3 loop spans 15 amino acids. The V gene lost 6 bases and the J gene lost 4 bases, with 15 bases spanning the gap. DNA for the CDR3: TGTGCCAGCAGAACGTCACGGAGGAGTAATGAAAAACTGTTTTTT. Its protein product is CASRTSRRSNEKLFF.

V usage is TRBV19 and J usage is TRBJ1-2; tentative D call: TRBD1 (5 bases). The CDR3 consists of 16 residues. Trimming removed 6 bases at V and 5 bases at J, with 22 bases between. Germline loops: CDR1 LNHDA, CDR2 SQIVND (reference sequence). CDR3 coding DNA: TGTGCCAGTAGGGGGACCAAACCCGACAGATTATATGGCTACACCTTC. It specifies CASRGTKPDRLYGYTF.

The CDR3: CASSVPGQRNSNYGYTF. CDR3 nucleotides: TGTGCCAGCAGCGTGCCGGGACAGAGAAATTCTAACTATGGCTACACCTTC. This chain connects TRBV5-6 to TRBJ1-2; 7 bases match TRBD1. Trimming cost V 4 bases and J 0 bases; bases outside gene matches: 12. The germline V gene encodes CDR1 SGHDT and CDR2 YYEEEE. The CDR3 runs to 17 residues. The variable domain in full, completed from reference TRBV5-6 and TRBJ1-2, reads DAGVTQSPTHLIKTRGQQVTLRCSPKSGHDTVSWYQQALGQGPQFIFQYYEEEERQRGNFPDRFSGHQFPNYSSELNVNALLLGDSALYLCASSVPGQRNSNYGYTFGSGTRLTVV.

V usage is TRBV12-3 or TRBV12-4 and J usage is TRBJ1-1; D perhaps matches TRBD1 (5 bases). This CDR3 contains 13 residues. Between the trimmed V and J ends, which lost 5 bases and 5 bases, there was a span of 12 bases. The CDR3 spells CASSQGPATEAFF. For the CDR3, the DNA is TGTGCCAGCAGTCAGGGACCCGCGACTGAAGCTTTCTTT.

As for this clone: The sample contains more than one DNA sequence encoding this CDR3. The chain carries TRBV18 and TRBJ1-1; TRBD1 is a possible D gene (6 bases). The CDR3 covers 13 residues. Germline loops: CDR1 KGHSH, CDR2 LQKENI. With 3 bases removed from V and 1 base from J, the gap between germline ends came to 6 bases. CDR3 amino acids: CASSPTGNTEAFF. CDR3 coding DNA: TGTGCCAGCTCACCGACAGGGAACACTGAAGCTTTCTTT.

The chain is built from TRBV2 and TRBJ1-6; a possible D gene is TRBD1 (5 bases). Germline loops: CDR1 SNHLY, CDR2 FYNNEI. The CDR3 is made up of 11 amino acids. The V end was cut by 8 bases, the J end by 8 bases, with 7 bases between. The CDR3 DNA sequence: TGTGCCAGCGGGGCCCATTCACCCCTCCACTTT. This gives the protein CASGAHSPLHF.

The chain joins TRBV29-1 to TRBJ1-2; D possibly corresponds to TRBD1 (6 bases). This CDR3 has 14 amino acids. V lost 2 bases, J lost 0 bases, and 10 bases lay in between. From germline, CDR1 is SQVTM and CDR2 ANQGSEA. The CDR3 region is CSVELEGANYGYTF. CDR3 bases: TGCAGCGTTGAACTGGAGGGGGCTAACTATGGCTACACCTTC.

The chain is built from TRBV29-1 and TRBJ1-2; 8 bases line up with TRBD1. The trim removed 3 bases at V and 4 bases at J, leaving 1 base unmatched. CDR1 SQVTM and CDR2 ANQGSEA come from the germline V gene. This CDR3 is built from 12 residues. The CDR3 region has the DNA TGCAGCGTTGAGACAGGGGCCTATGGCTACACCTTC. This gives the protein CSVETGAYGYTF.